This T cell receptor (beta chain) is drawn from a study of T cell repertoires in cytomegalovirus infection. Germline CDR1 and CDR2: LNHDA and SQIVND (reference sequence). The V segment lost 6 bases and the J segment 6 bases; nucleotides outside the gene matches: 9. The CDR3 loop spans 14 amino acids. Each CDR3 protein is one row after TCRdb ran MiXCR on the reads. This sample has 700,000 to 900,000 distinct CDR3 sequences, with almost 30% found just once. To note about this clonotype: Its cognate antigen is unknown.

The receptor comes from a human donor in good health (CMV status not recorded). Some clones in this sample may be carry-over from other donors' samples. The chain joins TRBV19 to TRBJ1-2; TRBD1 aligns across 8 bases. The starting material was cultured CD8+ T cells from PBMCs, obtained from culture after CMV antigen stimulation. The CDR3 nucleotides are TGTGCCAGTAGCCCCACCGACAGGGGCCATGGCTACACCTTC. It yields the protein CASSPTDRGHGYTF.